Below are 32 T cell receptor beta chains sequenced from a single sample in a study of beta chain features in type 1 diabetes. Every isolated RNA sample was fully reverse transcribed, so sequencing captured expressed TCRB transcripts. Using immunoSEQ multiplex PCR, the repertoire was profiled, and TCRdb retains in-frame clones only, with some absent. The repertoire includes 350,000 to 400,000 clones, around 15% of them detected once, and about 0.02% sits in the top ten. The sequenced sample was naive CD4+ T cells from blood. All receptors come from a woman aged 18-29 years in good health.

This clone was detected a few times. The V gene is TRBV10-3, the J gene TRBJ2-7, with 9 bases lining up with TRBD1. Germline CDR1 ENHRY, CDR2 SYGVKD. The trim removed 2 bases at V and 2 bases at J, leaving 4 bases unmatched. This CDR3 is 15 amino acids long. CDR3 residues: CAISERGQGPYEQYF. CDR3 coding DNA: TGTGCCATCAGTGAGCGGGGACAGGGACCCTACGAGCAGTACTTC.

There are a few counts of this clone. The CDR3 bases are TGTGCCAGTAGTATACTAGCGGGCCAAGAGACCCAGTACTTC. Protein sequence: CASSILAGQETQYF. The chain has TRBV19 and TRBJ2-5, with 8 bases lining up with TRBD2. V lost 2 bases and J lost 1; bases outside the gene matches: 0. Germline assignment: CDR1 LNHDA and CDR2 SQIVND (reference sequence). The CDR3 loop spans 14 amino acids.

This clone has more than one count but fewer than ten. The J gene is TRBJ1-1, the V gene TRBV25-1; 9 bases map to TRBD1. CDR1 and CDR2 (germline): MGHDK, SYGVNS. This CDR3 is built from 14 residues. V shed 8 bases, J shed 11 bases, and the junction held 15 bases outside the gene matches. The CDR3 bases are TGTGCCAGCCTAGGGGATCATCCGGGACAGGGCGCTTTCTTT. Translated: CASLGDHPGQGAFF. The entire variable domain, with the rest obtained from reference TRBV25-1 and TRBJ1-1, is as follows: EADIYQTPRYLVIGTGKKITLECSQTMGHDKMYWYQQDPGMELHLIHYSYGVNSTEKGDLSSESTVSRIRTEHFPLTLESARPSHTSQYLCASLGDHPGQGAFFGQGTRLTVV.

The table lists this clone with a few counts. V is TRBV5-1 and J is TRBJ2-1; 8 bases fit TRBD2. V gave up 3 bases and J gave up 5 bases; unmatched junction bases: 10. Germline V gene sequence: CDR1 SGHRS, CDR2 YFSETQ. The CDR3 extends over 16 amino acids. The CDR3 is CASSWTGTRGNNEQFF. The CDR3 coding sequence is TGCGCCAGCAGCTGGACCGGGACTAGGGGGAACAATGAGCAGTTCTTC.

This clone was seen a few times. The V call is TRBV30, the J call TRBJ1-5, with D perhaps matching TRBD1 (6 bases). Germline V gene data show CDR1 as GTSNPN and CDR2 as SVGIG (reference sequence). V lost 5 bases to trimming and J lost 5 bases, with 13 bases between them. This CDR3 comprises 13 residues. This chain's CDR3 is CAWAGQLDQPQHF. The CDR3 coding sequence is TGTGCCTGGGCCGGACAGCTAGATCAGCCCCAGCATTTT.

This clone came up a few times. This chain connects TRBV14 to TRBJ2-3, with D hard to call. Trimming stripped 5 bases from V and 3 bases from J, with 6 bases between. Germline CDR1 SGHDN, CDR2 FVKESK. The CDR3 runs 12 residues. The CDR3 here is CASSISTDTQYF. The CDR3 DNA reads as TGTGCCAGCAGCATCTCGACAGATACGCAGTATTTT.

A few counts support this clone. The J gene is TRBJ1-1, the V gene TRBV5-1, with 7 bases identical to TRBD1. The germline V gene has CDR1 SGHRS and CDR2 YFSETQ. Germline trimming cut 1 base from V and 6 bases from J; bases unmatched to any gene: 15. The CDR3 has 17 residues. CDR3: CASSLRFMRQGMAEAFF. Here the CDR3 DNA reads TGCGCCAGCAGCTTGCGTTTTATGCGACAGGGTATGGCTGAAGCTTTCTTT.

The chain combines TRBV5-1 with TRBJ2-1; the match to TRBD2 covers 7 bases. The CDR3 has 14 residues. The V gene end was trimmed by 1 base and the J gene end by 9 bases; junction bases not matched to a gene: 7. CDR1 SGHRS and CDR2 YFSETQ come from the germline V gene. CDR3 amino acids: CASSLRRERGEQFF. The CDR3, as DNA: TGCGCCAGCAGCTTGCGGCGGGAGAGAGGTGAGCAGTTCTTC.

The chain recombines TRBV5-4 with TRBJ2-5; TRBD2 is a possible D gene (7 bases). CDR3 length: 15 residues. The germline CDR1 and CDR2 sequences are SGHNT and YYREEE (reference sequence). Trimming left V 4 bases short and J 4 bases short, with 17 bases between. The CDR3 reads CASSPKGEGVETQYF. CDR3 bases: TGTGCCAGCAGCCCCAAAGGGGAGGGGGTAGAGACCCAGTACTTC.

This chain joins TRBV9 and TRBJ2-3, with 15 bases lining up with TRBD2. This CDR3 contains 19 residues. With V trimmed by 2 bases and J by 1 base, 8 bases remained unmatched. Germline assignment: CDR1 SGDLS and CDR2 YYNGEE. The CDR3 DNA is TGTGCCAGCAGCGTCAGTTTGGGACTAGCGGGAGGTCGCACAGATACGCAGTATTTT. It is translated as CASSVSLGLAGGRTDTQYF. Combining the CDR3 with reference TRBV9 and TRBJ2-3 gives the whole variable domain DSGVTQTPKHLITATGQRVTLRCSPRSGDLSVYWYQQSLDQGLQFLIQYYNGEERAKGNILERFSAQQFPDLHSELNLSSLELGDSALYFCASSVSLGLAGGRTDTQYFGPGTRLTVL.

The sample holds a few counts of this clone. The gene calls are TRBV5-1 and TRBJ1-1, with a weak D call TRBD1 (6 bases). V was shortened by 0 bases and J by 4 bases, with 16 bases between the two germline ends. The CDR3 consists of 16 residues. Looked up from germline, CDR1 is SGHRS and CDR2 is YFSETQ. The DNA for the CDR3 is TGCGCCAGCAGCTTGGGAGGACAGTCAAGGGGCACTGAAGCTTTCTTT. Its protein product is CASSLGGQSRGTEAFF.

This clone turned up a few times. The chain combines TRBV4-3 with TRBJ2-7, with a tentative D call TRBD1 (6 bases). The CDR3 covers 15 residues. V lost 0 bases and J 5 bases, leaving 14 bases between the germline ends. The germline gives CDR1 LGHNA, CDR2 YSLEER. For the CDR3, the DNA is TGCGCCAGCAGCCAAGATCTTTACAGGGCCAACGAGCAGTACTTC. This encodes CASSQDLYRANEQYF.

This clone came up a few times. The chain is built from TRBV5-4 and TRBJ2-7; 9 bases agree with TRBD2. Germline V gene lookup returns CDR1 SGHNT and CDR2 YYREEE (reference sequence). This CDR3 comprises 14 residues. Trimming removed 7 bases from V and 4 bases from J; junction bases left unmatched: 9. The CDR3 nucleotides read TGTGCCAGCGGGTCCCCAGCGGGAGGTTACGAGCAGTACTTC. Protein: CASGSPAGGYEQYF. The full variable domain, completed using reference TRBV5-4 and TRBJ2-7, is ETGVTQSPTHLIKTRGQQVTLRCSSQSGHNTVSWYQQALGQGPQFIFQYYREEENGRGNFPPRFSGLQFPNYSSELNVNALELDDSALYLCASGSPAGGYEQYFGPGTRLTVT.

This chain's CDR3 is CASRLAGTSMENEQFF. CDR3 coding DNA: TGTGCAAGTCGCTTAGCCGGGACTAGCATGGAGAATGAGCAGTTCTTC. J is TRBJ2-1 and V is TRBV12-2; TRBD2, as called in the table, went unchecked against the DNA. TRBV12-2 is a pseudogene. CDR3 size: 16 residues.

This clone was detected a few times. The CDR3 bases are TGTGCCAGCAGCCGCACACTCAGGCCCACTTATCAGCCCCAGCATTTT. Encoded protein: CASSRTLRPTYQPQHF. The chain recombines TRBV7-2 with TRBJ1-5; D ambiguous. From germline, CDR1 is SGHTA and CDR2 FQGNSA. The CDR3 runs 16 residues. V lost 5 bases, J lost 5 bases, and 19 bases lay in between. Supplemented by reference TRBV7-2 and TRBJ1-5, the full variable domain reads GAGVSQSPSNKVTEKGKDVELRCDPISGHTALYWYRQSLGQGLEFLIYFQGNSAPDKSGLPSDRFSAERTGGSVSTLTIQRTQQEDSAVYLCASSRTLRPTYQPQHFGDGTRLSIL.

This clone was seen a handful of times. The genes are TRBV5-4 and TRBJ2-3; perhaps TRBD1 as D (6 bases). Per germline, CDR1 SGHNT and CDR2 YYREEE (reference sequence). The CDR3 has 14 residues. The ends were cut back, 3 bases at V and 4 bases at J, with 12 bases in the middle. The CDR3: CASSSNKGADTQYF. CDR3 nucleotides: TGTGCCAGCAGCTCGAATAAGGGGGCAGATACGCAGTATTTT.

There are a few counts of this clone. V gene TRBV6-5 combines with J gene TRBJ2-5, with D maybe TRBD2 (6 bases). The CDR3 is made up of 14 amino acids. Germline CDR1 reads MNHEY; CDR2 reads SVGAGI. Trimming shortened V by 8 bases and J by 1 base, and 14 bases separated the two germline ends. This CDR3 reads CASAPGGSQETQYF. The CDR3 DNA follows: TGTGCCAGCGCCCCCGGGGGAAGCCAAGAGACCCAGTACTTC.

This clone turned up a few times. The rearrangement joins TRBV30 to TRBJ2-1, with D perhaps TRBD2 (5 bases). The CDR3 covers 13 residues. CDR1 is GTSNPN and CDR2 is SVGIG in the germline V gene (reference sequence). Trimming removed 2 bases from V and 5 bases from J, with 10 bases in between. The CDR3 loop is CAWSPTTNNEQFF. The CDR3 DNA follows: TGTGCCTGGAGTCCGACTACCAACAATGAGCAGTTCTTC. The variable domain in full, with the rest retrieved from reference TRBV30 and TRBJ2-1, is SQTIHQWPATLVQPVGSPLSLECTVEGTSNPNLYWYRQAAGRGLQLLFYSVGIGQISSEVPQNLSASRPQDRQFILSSKKLLLSDSGFYLCAWSPTTNNEQFFGPGTRLTVL.

The CDR3 reads CASSQVAGVGYEQYF. CDR3 DNA sequence: TGCGCCAGCAGCCAAGTAGCGGGAGTTGGGTACGAGCAGTACTTC. The chain combines TRBV4-1 with TRBJ2-7, with 9 bases that match TRBD2. This CDR3 has 15 residues. Germline CDR1 is MGHRA and CDR2 is YSYEKL. With 1 base clipped from V and 4 bases from J, the junction kept 5 bases outside the gene matches.

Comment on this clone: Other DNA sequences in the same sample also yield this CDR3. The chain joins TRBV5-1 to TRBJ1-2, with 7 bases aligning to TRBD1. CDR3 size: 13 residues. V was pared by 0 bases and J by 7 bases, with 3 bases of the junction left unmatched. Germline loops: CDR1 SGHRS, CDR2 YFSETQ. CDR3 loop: CASSLGQGLGYTF. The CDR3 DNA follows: TGCGCCAGCAGCTTGGGACAGGGACTTGGCTACACCTTC.

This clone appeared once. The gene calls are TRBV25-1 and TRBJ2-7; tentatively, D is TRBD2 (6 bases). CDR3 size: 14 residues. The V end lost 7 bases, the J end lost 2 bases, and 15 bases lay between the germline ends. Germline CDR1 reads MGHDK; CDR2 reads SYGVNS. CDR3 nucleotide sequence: TGTGCCAGCACCCCTTCGGCGGGGACCTACGAGCAGTACTTC. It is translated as CASTPSAGTYEQYF.

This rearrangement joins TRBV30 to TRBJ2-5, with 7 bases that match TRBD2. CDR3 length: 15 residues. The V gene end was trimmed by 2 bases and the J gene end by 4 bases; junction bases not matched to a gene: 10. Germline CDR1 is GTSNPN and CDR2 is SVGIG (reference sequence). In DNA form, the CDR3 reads TGTGCCTGGAGTTCGTCTAGCGGAGTAGGAGAGACCCAGTACTTC. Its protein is CAWSSSSGVGETQYF.

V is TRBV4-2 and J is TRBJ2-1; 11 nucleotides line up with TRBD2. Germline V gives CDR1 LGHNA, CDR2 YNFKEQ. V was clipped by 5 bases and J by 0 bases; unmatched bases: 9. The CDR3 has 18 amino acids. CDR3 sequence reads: CASSTGASGRSSYNEQFF. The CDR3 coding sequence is TGTGCCAGCAGCACCGGGGCTAGCGGGAGGAGCTCCTACAATGAGCAGTTCTTC.

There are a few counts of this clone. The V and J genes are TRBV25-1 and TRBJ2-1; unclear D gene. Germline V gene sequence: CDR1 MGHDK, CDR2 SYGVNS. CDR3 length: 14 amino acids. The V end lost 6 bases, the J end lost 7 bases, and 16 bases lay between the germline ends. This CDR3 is CASSPRRKVNEQFF. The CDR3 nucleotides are TGTGCCAGCAGCCCGAGGCGGAAGGTTAATGAGCAGTTCTTC.

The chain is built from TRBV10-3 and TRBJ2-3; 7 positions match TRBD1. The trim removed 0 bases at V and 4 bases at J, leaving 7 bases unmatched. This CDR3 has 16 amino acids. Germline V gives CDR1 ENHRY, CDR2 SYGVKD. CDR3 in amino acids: CAISESGRGIADTQYF. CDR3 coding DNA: TGTGCCATCAGTGAGTCGGGCAGGGGGATAGCAGATACGCAGTATTTT.

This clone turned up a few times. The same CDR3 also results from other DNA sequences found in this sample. CDR3 DNA sequence: TGCAGCGTTGGGACAGTTTACACCGGGGAGCTGTTTTTT. Residues: CSVGTVYTGELFF. The chain is built from TRBV29-1 and TRBJ2-2; D might be TRBD1 (6 bases). The germline CDR1 and CDR2 sequences are SQVTM and ANQGSEA. The CDR3 consists of 13 residues. Trimming shortened V by 4 bases and J by 3 bases, and 9 bases separated the two germline ends.

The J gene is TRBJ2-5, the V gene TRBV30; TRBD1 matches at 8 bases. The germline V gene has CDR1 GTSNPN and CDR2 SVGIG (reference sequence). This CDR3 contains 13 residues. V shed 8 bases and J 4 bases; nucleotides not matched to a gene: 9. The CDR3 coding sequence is TGTGCCGTCCCTTCAGGGGGCGGAGAGACCCAGTACTTC. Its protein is CAVPSGGGETQYF.

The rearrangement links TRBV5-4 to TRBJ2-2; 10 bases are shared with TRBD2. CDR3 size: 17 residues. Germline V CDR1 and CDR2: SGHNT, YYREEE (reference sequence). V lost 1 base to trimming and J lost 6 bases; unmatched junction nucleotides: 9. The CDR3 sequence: CASSLLSLAGQAGELFF. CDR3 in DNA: TGTGCCAGCAGCTTGTTATCACTAGCGGGGCAGGCCGGGGAGCTGTTTTTT.

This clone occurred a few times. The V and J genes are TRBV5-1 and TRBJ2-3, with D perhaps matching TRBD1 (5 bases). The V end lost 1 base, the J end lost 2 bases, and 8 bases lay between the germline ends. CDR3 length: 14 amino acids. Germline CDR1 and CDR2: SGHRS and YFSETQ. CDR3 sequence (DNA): TGCGCCAGCAGCTTGCCAGGGAACACAGATACGCAGTATTTT. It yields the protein CASSLPGNTDTQYF.

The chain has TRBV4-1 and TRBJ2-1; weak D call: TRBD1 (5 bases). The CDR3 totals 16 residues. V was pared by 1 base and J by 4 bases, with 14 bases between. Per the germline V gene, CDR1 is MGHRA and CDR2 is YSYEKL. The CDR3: CASSQVLTGQYNEQFF. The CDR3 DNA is TGCGCCAGCAGCCAAGTTCTGACCGGACAATACAATGAGCAGTTCTTC.

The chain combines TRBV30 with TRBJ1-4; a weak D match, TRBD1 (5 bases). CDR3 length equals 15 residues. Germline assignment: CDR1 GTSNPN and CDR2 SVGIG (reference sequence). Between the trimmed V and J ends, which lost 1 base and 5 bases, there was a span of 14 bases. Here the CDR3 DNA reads TGTGCCTGGAGTGGCCCCGGAGGGGAAAATGAAAAACTGTTTTTT. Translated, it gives CAWSGPGGENEKLFF.

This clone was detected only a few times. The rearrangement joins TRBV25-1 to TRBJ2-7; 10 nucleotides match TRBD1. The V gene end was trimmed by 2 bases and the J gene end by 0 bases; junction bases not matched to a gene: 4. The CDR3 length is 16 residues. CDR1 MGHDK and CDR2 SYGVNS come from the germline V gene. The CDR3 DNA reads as TGTGCCAGCAGTGAACCCAGGGACAGGGGCTCCTACGAGCAGTACTTC. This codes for CASSEPRDRGSYEQYF.